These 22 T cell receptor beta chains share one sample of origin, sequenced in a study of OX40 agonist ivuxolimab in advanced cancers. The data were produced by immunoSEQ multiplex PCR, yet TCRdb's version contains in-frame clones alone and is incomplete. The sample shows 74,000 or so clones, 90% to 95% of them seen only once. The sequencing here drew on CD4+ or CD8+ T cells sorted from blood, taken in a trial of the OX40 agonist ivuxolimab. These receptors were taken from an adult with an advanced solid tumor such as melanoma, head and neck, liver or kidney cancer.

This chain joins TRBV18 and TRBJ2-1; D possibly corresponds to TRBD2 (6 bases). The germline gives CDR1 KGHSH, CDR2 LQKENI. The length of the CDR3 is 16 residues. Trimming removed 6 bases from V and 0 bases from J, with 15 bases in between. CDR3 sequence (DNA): TGTGCCAGCTCGTCAGCTAGCGTCAGCTCCTACAATGAGCAGTTCTTC. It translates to CASSSASVSSYNEQFF.

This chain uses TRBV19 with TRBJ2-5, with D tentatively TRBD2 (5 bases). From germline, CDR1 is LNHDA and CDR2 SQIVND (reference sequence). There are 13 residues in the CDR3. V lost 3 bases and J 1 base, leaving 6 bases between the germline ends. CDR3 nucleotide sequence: TGTGCCAGTAGTATGAGGGTCCAAGAGACCCAGTACTTC. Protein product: CASSMRVQETQYF.

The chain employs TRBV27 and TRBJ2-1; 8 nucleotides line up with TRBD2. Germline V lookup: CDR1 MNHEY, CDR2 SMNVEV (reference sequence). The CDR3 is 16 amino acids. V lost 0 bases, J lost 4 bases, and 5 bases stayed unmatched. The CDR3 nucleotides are TGTGCCAGCAGTTTATCGCTGATAGCGGGATACAATGAGCAGTTCTTC. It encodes CASSLSLIAGYNEQFF.

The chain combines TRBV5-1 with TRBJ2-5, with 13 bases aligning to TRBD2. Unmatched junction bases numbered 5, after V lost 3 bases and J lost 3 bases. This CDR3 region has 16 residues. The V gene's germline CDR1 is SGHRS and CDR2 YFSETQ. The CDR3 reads CASSSGLAGVEETQYF. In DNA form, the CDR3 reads TGCGCCAGCAGCTCCGGACTAGCGGGGGTAGAAGAGACCCAGTACTTC.

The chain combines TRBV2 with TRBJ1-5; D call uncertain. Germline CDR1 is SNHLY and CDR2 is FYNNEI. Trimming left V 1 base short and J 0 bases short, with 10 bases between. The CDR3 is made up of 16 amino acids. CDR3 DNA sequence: TGTGCCAGCAGTGAAGAGGGCCATTATAGCAATCAGCCCCAGCATTTT. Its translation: CASSEEGHYSNQPQHF.

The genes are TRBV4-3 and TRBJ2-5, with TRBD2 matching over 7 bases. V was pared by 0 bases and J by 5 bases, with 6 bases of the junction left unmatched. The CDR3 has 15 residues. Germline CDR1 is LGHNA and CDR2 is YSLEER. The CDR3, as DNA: TGCGCCAGCAGCCAAGATAAACTAGCGTATGAGACCCAGTACTTC. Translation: CASSQDKLAYETQYF.

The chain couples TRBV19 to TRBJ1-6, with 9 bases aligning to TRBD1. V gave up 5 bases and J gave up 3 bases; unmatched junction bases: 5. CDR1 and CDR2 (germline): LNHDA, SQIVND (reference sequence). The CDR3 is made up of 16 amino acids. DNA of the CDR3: TGTGCCAGTAGTCGGACAGGGGCTTTCTATAATTCACCCCTCCACTTT. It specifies CASSRTGAFYNSPLHF.

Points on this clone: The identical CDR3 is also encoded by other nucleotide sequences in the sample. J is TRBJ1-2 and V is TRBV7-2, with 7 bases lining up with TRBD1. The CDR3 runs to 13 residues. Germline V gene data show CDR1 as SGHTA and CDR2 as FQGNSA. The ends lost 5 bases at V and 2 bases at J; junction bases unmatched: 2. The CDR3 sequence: CASSPDRNYGYTF. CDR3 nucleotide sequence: TGTGCCAGCAGCCCGGACAGGAACTATGGCTACACCTTC.

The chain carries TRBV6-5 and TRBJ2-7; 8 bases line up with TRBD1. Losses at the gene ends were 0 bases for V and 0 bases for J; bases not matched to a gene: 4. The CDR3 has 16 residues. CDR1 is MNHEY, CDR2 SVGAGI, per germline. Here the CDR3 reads CASSYSGTGLSYEQYF. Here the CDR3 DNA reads TGTGCCAGCAGTTACTCGGGGACAGGTCTCTCCTACGAGCAGTACTTC.

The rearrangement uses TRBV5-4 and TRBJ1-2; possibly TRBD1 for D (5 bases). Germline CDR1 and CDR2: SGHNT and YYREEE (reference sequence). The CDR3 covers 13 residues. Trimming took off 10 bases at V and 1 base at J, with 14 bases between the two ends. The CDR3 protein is CASRDSVNYGYTF. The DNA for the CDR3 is TGTGCCTCACGGGACTCGGTTAACTATGGCTACACCTTC.

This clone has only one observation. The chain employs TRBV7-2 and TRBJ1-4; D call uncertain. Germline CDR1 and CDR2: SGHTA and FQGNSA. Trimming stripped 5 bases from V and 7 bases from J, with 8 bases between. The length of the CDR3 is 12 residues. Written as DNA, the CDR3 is TGTGCCAGCAGCCCCTCAGCTGAAAAACTGTTTTTT. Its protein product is CASSPSAEKLFF.

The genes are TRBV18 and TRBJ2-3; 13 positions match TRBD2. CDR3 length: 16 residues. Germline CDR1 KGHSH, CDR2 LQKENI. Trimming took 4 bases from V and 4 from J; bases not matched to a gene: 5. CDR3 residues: CASSLTSGGAADTQYF. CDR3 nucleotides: TGTGCCAGCTCACTAACTAGCGGGGGGGCCGCAGATACGCAGTATTTT. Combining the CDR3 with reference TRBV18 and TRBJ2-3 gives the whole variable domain NAGVMQNPRHLVRRRGQEARLRCSPMKGHSHVYWYRQLPEEGLKFMVYLQKENIIDESGMPKERFSAEFPKEGPSILRIQQVVRGDSAAYFCASSLTSGGAADTQYFGPGTRLTVL.

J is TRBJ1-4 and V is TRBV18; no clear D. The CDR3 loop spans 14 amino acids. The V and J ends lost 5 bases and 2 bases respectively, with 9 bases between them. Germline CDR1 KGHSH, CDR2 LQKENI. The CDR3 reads CASSSLGTNEKLFF. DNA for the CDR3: TGTGCCAGCTCAAGCCTTGGGACTAATGAAAAACTGTTTTTT. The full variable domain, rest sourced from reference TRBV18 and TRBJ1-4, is NAGVMQNPRHLVRRRGQEARLRCSPMKGHSHVYWYRQLPEEGLKFMVYLQKENIIDESGMPKERFSAEFPKEGPSILRIQQVVRGDSAAYFCASSSLGTNEKLFFGSGTQLSVL.

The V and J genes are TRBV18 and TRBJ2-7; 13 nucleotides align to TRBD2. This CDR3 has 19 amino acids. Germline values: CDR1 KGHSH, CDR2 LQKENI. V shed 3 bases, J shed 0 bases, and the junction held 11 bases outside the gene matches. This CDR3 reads CASSPRGTSGTAGSYEQYF. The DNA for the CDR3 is TGTGCCAGCTCACCGCGGGGGACTAGCGGGACTGCCGGCTCCTACGAGCAGTACTTC.

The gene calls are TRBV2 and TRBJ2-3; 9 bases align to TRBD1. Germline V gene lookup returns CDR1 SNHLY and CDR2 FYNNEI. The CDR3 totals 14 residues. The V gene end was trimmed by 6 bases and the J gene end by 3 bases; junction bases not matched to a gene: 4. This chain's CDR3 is CASSGTGRTDTQYF. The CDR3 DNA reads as TGTGCCAGCAGCGGGACAGGGCGGACAGATACGCAGTATTTT.

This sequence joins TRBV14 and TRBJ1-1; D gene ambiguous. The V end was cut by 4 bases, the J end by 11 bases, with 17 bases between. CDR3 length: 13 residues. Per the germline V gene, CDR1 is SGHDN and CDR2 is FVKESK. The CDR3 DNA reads TGTGCCAGCAGCCCCCTTTCCCCATCTGGGGCTTTCTTT. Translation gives CASSPLSPSGAFF.

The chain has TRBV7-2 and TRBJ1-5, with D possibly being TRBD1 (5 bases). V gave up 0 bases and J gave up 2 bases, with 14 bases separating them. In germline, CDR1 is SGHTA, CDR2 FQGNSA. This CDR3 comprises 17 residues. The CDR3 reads CASSLAGPWGGNQPQHF. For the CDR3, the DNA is TGTGCCAGCAGCTTAGCCGGGCCCTGGGGGGGCAATCAGCCCCAGCATTTT.

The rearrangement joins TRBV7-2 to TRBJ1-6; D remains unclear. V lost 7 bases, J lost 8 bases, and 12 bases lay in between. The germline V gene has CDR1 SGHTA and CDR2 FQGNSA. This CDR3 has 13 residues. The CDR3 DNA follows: TGTGCCAGCACCCCCTTTAGGGATTCACCCCTCCACTTT. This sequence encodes CASTPFRDSPLHF.

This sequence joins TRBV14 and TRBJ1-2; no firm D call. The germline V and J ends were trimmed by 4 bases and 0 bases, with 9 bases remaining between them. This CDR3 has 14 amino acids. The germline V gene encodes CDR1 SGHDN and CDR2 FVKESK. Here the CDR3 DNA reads TGTGCCAGCAGCCCCTTGGGGACTAACTATGGCTACACCTTC. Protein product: CASSPLGTNYGYTF.

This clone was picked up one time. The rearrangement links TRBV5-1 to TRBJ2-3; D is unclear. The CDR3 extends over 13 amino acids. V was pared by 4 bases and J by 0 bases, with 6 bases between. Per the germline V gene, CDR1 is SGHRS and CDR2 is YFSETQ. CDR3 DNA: TGCGCCAGCAGCGAAGGAAGCACAGATACGCAGTATTTT. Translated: CASSEGSTDTQYF. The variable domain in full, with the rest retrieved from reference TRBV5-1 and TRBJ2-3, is KAGVTQTPRYLIKTRGQQVTLSCSPISGHRSVSWYQQTPGQGLQFLFEYFSETQRNKGNFPGRFSGRQFSNSRSEMNVSTLELGDSALYLCASSEGSTDTQYFGPGTRLTVL.

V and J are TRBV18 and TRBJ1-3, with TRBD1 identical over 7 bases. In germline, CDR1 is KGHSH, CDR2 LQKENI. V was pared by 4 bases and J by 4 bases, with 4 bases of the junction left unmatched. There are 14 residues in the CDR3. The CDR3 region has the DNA TGTGCCAGCTCACAAACAGGGGTCGGAAACACCATATATTTT. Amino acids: CASSQTGVGNTIYF.

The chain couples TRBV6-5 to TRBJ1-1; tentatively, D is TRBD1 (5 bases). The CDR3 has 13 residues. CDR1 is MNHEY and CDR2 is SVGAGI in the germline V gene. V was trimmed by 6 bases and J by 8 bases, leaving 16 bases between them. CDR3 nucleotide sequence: TGTGCCAGCAGCCGCCGGGGGGTCGAGGAAGCTTTCTTT. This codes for CASSRRGVEEAFF.